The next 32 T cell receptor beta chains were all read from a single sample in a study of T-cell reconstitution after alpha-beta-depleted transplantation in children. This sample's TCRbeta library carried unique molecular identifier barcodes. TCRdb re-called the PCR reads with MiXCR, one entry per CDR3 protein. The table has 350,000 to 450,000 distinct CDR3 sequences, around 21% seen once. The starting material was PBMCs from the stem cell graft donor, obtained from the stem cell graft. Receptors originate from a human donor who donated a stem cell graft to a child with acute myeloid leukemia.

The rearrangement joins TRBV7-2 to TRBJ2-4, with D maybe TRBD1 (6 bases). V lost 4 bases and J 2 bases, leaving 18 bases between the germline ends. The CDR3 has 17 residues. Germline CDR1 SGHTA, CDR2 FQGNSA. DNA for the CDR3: TGTGCCAGCAGCTCAAGGGTCACAGGGTCAACCAAAAACATTCAGTACTTC. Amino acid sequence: CASSSRVTGSTKNIQYF. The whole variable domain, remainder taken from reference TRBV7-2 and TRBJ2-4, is GAGVSQSPSNKVTEKGKDVELRCDPISGHTALYWYRQSLGQGLEFLIYFQGNSAPDKSGLPSDRFSAERTGGSVSTLTIQRTQQEDSAVYLCASSSRVTGSTKNIQYFGAGTRLSVL.

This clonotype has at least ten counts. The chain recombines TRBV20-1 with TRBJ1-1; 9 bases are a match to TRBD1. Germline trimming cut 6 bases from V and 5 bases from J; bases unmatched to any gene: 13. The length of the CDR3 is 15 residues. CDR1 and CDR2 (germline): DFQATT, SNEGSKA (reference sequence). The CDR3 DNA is TGCAGTGCCCCGGAACCGGGACAGGGTAGGACTGAAGCTTTCTTT. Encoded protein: CSAPEPGQGRTEAFF.

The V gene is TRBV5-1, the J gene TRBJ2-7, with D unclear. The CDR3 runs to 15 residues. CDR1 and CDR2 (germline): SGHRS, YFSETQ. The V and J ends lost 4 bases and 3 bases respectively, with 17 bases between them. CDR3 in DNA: TGCGCCAGCAGCCCCCCCTCGCCCGGGTTCTACGAGCAGTACTTC. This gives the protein CASSPPSPGFYEQYF.

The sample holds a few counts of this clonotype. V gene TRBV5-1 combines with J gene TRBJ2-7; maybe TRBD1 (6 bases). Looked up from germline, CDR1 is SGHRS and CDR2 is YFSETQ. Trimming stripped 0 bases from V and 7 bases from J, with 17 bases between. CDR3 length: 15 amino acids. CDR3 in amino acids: CASSLGTETAREQYF. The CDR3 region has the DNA TGCGCCAGCAGCTTGGGGACAGAGACTGCGAGGGAGCAGTACTTC.

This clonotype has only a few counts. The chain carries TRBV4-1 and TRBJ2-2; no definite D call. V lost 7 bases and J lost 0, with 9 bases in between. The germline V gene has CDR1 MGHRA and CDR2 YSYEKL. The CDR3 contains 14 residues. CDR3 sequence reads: CASKRQTNTGELFF. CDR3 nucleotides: TGCGCCAGCAAAAGGCAGACGAACACCGGGGAGCTGTTTTTT.

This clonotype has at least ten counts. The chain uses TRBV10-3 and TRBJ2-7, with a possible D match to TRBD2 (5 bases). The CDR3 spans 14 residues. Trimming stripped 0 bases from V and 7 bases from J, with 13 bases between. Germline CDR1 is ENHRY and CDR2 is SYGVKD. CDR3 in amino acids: CAISESRASGEQYF. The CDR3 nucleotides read TGTGCCATCAGTGAGTCGAGGGCCAGCGGTGAGCAGTACTTC.

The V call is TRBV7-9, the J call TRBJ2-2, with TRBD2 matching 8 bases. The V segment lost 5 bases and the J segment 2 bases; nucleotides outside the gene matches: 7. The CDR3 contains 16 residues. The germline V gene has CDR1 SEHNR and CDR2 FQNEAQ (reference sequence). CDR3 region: CASSGIAGTNTGELFF. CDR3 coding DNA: TGTGCCAGCAGCGGTATAGCGGGAACCAACACCGGGGAGCTGTTTTTT.

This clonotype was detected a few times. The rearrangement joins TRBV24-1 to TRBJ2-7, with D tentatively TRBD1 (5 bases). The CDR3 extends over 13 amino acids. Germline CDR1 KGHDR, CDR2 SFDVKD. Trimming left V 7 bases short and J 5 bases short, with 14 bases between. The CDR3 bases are TGTGCCACCAGAACCAACCAGGGTAACGAGCAGTACTTC. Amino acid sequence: CATRTNQGNEQYF.

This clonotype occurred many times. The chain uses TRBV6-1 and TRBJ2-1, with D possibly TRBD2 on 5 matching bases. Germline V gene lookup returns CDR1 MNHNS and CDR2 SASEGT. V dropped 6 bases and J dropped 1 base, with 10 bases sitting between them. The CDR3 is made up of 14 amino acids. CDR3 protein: CASSRTYSYNEQFF. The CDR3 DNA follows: TGTGCCAGCAGCCGGACTTATTCCTACAATGAGCAGTTCTTC.

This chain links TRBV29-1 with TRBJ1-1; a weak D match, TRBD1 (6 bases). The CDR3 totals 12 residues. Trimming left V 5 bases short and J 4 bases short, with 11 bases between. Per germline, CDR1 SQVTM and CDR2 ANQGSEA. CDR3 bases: TGCAGCGTTCCGGCCAGGGGCACTGAAGCTTTCTTT. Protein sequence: CSVPARGTEAFF.

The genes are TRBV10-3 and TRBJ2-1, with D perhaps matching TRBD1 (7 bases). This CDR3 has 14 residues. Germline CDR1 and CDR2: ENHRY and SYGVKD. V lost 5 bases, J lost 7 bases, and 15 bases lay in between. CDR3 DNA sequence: TGTGCCATCAGTCAGGGGGGAGGACCGAATGAGCAGTTCTTC. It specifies CAISQGGGPNEQFF.

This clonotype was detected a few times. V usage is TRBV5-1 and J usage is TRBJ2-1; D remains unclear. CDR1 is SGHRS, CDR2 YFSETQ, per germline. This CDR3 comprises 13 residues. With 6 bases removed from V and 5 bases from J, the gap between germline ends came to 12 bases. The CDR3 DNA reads TGCGCCAGCACCCCGACGCAGGACAATGAGCAGTTCTTC. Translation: CASTPTQDNEQFF. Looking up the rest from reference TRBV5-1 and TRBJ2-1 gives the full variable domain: KAGVTQTPRYLIKTRGQQVTLSCSPISGHRSVSWYQQTPGQGLQFLFEYFSETQRNKGNFPGRFSGRQFSNSRSEMNVSTLELGDSALYLCASTPTQDNEQFFGPGTRLTVL.

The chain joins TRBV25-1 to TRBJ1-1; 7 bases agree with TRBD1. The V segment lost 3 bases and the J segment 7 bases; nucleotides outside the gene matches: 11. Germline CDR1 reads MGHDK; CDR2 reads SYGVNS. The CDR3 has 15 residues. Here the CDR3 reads CASSESQGGANEAFF. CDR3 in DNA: TGTGCCAGCAGTGAGTCCCAGGGGGGAGCCAATGAAGCTTTCTTT.

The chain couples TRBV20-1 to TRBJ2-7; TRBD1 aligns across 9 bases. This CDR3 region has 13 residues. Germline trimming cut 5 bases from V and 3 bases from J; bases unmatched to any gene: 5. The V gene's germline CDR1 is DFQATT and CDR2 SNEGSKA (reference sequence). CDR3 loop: CSAGRDRDYEQYF. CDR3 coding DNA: TGCAGTGCTGGACGGGACAGGGACTACGAGCAGTACTTC.

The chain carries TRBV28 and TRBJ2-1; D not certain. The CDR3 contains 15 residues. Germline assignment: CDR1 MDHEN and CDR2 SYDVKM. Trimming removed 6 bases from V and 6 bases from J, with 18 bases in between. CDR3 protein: CASRPSSPGFNEQFF. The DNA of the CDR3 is TGTGCCAGCAGGCCTTCGAGCCCCGGCTTCAATGAGCAGTTCTTC. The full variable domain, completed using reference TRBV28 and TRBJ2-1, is DVKVTQSSRYLVKRTGEKVFLECVQDMDHENMFWYRQDPGLGLRLIYFSYDVKMKEKGDIPEGYSVSREKKERFSLILESASTNQTSMYLCASRPSSPGFNEQFFGPGTRLTVL.

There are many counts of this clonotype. The CDR3: CSVVGLDTEAFF. The CDR3 bases are TGCAGCGTTGTCGGGCTGGACACTGAAGCTTTCTTT. The rearrangement joins TRBV29-1 to TRBJ1-1; no definite D call. Per germline, CDR1 SQVTM and CDR2 ANQGSEA. CDR3 length: 12 residues. V was shortened by 4 bases and J by 3 bases, with 9 bases between the two germline ends. Full variable domain (missing parts from reference TRBV29-1 and TRBJ1-1): SAVISQKPSRDICQRGTSLTIQCQVDSQVTMMFWYRQQPGQSLTLIATANQGSEATYESGFVIDKFPISRPNLTFSTLTVSNMSPEDSSIYLCSVVGLDTEAFFGQGTRLTVV.

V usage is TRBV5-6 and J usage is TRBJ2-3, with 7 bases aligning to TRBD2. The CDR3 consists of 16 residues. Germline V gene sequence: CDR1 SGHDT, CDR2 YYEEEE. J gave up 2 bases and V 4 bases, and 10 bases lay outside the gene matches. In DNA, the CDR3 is TGTGCCAGCAGCCGGGAGCGGGAAACTACCACAGATACGCAGTATTTT. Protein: CASSRERETTTDTQYF.

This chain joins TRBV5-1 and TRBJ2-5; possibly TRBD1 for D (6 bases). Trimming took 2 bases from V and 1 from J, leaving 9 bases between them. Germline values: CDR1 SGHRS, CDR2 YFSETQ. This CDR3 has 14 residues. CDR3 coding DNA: TGCGCCAGCAGCTTTATGACAGGCCAAGAGACCCAGTACTTC. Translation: CASSFMTGQETQYF.

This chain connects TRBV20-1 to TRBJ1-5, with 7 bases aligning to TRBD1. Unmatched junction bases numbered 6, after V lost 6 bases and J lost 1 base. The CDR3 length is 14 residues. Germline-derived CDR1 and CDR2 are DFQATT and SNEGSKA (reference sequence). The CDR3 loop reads CSAIKTGSNQPQHF. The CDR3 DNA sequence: TGCAGTGCCATAAAGACAGGGAGCAATCAGCCCCAGCATTTT.

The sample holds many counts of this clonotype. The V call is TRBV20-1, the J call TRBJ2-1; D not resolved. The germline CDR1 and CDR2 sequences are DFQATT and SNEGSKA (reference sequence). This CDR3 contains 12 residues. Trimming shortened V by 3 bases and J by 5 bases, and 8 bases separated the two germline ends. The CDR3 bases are TGCAGTGCTAGTATAGTCAACAATGAGCAGTTCTTC. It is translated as CSASIVNNEQFF.

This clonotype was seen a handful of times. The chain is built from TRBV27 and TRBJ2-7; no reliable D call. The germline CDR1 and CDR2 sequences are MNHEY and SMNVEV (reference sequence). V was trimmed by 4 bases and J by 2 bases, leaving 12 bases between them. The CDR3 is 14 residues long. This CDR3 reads CASSSLDKTYEQYF. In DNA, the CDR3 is TGTGCCAGCAGTTCCCTTGACAAGACCTACGAGCAGTACTTC.

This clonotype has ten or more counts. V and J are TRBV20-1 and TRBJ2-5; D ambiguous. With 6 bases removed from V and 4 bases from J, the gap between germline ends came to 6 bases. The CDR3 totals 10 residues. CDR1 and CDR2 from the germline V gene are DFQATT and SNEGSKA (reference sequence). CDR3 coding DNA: TGCAGTGCACCGCGAGAGACCCAGTACTTC. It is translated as CSAPRETQYF.

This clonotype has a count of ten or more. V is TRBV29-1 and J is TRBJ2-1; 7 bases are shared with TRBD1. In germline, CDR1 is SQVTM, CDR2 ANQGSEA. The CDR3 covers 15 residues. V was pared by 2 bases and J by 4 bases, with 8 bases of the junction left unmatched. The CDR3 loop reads CSVEKGAVMYNEQFF. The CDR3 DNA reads TGCAGCGTTGAAAAGGGGGCTGTCATGTACAATGAGCAGTTCTTC.

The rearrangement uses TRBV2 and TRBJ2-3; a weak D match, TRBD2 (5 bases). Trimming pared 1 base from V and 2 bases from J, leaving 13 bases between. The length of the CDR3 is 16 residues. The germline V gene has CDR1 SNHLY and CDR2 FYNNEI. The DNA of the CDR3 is TGTGCCAGCAGTGAAGACGGGAATGGATCCACAGATACGCAGTATTTT. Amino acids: CASSEDGNGSTDTQYF.

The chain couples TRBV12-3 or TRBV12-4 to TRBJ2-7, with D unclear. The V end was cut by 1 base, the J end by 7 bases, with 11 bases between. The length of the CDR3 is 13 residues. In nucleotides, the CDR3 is TGTGCCAGCAGTTTAGACGCTCTTACAGAGCAGTACTTC. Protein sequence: CASSLDALTEQYF.

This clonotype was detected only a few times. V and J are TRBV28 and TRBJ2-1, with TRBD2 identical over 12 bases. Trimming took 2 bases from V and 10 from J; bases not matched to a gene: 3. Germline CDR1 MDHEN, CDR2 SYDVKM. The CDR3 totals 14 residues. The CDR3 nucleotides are TGTGCCAGCAGTTTAACTAGCGGGAGGCAAGAGCAGTTCTTC. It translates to CASSLTSGRQEQFF.

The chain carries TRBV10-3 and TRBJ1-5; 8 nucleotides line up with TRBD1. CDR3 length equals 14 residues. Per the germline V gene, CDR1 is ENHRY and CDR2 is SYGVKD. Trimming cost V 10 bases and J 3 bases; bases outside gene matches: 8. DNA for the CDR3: TGTGCCACTCGGACAGGGCGTAACAATCAGCCCCAGCATTTT. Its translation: CATRTGRNNQPQHF.

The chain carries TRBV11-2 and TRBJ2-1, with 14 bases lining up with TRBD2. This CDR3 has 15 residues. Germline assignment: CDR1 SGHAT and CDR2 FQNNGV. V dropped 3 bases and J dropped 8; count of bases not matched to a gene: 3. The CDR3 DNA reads TGTGCCAGCAGCTTGGGGACTAGCGGGAGCCATGAGCAGTTCTTC. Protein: CASSLGTSGSHEQFF. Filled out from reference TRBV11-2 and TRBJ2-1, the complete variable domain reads EAGVAQSPRYKIIEKRQSVAFWCNPISGHATLYWYQQILGQGPKLLIQFQNNGVVDDSQLPKDRFSAERLKGVDSTLKIQPAKLEDSAVYLCASSLGTSGSHEQFFGPGTRLTVL.

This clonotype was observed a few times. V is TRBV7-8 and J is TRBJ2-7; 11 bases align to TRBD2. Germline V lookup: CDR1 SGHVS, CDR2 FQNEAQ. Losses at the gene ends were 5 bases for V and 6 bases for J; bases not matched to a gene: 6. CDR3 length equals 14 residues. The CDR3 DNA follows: TGTGCCAGCAGCAATAGCGGGAGGGCCCTCGAGCAGTACTTC. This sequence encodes CASSNSGRALEQYF.

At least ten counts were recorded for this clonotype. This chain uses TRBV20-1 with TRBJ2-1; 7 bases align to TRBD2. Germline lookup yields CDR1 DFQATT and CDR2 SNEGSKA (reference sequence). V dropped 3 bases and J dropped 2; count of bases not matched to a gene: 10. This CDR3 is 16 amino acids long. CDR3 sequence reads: CSASTSAAGAYNEQFF. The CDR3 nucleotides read TGCAGTGCTAGTACTAGCGCCGCAGGTGCCTACAATGAGCAGTTCTTC.

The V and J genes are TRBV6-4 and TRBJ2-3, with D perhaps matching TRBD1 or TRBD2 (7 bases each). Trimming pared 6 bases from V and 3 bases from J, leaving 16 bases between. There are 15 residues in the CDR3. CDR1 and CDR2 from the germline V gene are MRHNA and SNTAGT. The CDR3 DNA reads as TGTGCCAGCAGCGACAGGGCTAGCGGAACAGATACGCAGTATTTT. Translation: CASSDRASGTDTQYF.

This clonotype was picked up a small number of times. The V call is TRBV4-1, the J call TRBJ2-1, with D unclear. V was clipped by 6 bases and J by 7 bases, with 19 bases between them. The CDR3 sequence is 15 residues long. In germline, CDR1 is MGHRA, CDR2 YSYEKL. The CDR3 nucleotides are TGCGCCAGCAGGGCCGTAGGACGGTTGGCGAATGAGCAGTTCTTC. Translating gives CASRAVGRLANEQFF.